The 14 T cell receptor beta chains below come from one sample, sequenced in a study of T cells in localized non-small cell lung cancer (dated by TCRdb to about 2020). Receptors were amplified or captured by the immunoSEQ multiplex PCR assay. This immuneACCESS table, as held by TCRdb, lists in-frame sequences with V and J called but not all clones. Of the missing ones, under half trace to an unresolved V gene in checked studies; the others have no known cause. The sample table shows more than 70,000 clones, and roughly 81% are seen once. The ten top clones hold 2.8% of the sample. This specimen was peripheral blood, taken before any cancer treatment. Receptor source: a man aged 40 to 70 with stage I lung adenocarcinoma.

This chain links TRBV7-9 with TRBJ2-7, with 12 bases lining up with TRBD1. Germline V gene data show CDR1 as SEHNR and CDR2 as FQNEAQ (reference sequence). V gave up 5 bases and J gave up 5 bases; unmatched junction bases: 4. This CDR3 is built from 14 residues. The CDR3 DNA is TGTGCCAGCAGCCCGGGACAGGGGGCGCACGAGCAGTACTTC. This translates into CASSPGQGAHEQYF.

This sequence joins TRBV7-9 and TRBJ2-7; the match to TRBD1 covers 11 bases. V lost 5 bases and J lost 7; bases outside the gene matches: 10. Germline CDR1 is SEHNR and CDR2 is FQNEAQ (reference sequence). The CDR3 has 15 amino acids. CDR3 DNA: TGTGCCAGCAGCGGACAGGGGGCCCGCCGAGGGGAGCAGTACTTC. Protein sequence: CASSGQGARRGEQYF. The full variable domain, its missing parts supplied by reference TRBV7-9 and TRBJ2-7, is DTGVSQNPRHKITKRGQNVTFRCDPISEHNRLYWYRQTLGQGPEFLTYFQNEAQLEKSRLLSDRFSAERPKGSFSTLEIQRTEQGDSAMYLCASSGQGARRGEQYFGPGTRLTVT.

The V and J genes are TRBV7-9 and TRBJ1-3; D not certain. Trimming removed 0 bases at V and 0 bases at J, with 6 bases between. Germline V gene lookup returns CDR1 SEHNR and CDR2 FQNEAQ (reference sequence). This CDR3 contains 15 residues. For the CDR3, the DNA is TGTGCCAGCAGCTTAGCGCAGGTCTCTGGAAACACCATATATTTT. This gives the protein CASSLAQVSGNTIYF.

The chain is built from TRBV6-1 and TRBJ1-4; a weak D match, TRBD1 (5 bases). Trimming shortened V by 8 bases and J by 4 bases, and 8 bases separated the two germline ends. The CDR3 extends over 12 amino acids. The germline V gene encodes CDR1 MNHNS and CDR2 SASEGT. The CDR3 DNA reads as TGTGCCAGCGGGGCCCTTAATGAAAAACTGTTTTTT. Protein: CASGALNEKLFF.

The V call is TRBV28, the J call TRBJ2-2; unclear D gene. Germline CDR1 reads MDHEN; CDR2 reads SYDVKM. Trimming removed 6 bases at V and 5 bases at J, with 13 bases between. The CDR3 consists of 14 residues. The CDR3: CASSQPTLTGELFF. DNA for the CDR3: TGTGCCAGCAGCCAGCCGACCTTAACCGGGGAGCTGTTTTTT.

The chain employs TRBV7-2 and TRBJ1-1, with D uncertain. CDR1 and CDR2 from the germline V gene are SGHTA and FQGNSA. Trimming removed 2 bases from V and 8 bases from J, with 12 bases in between. CDR3 size: 13 residues. The CDR3 spells CASSLRMVGEAFF. The CDR3 DNA sequence: TGTGCCAGCAGCTTAAGAATGGTGGGAGAAGCTTTCTTT.

The chain uses TRBV30 and TRBJ2-1; 7 bases agree with TRBD2. The CDR3 has 15 residues. V dropped 0 bases and J dropped 5; count of bases not matched to a gene: 7. CDR1 and CDR2 (germline): GTSNPN, SVGIG (reference sequence). This CDR3 reads CAWSVGLAENNEQFF. The CDR3 coding sequence is TGTGCCTGGAGTGTCGGGCTAGCGGAAAACAATGAGCAGTTCTTC.

This clone appeared once. The CDR3 region has the DNA TGTGCCAGCAGTGTCGGAGACAATGAGCAGTTCTTC. As protein: CASSVGDNEQFF. V usage is TRBV2 and J usage is TRBJ2-1; D is unresolved. Germline CDR1 is SNHLY and CDR2 is FYNNEI. The CDR3 is 12 residues long. V dropped 4 bases and J dropped 5 bases, with 6 bases sitting between them.

The chain has TRBV7-2 and TRBJ2-7; TRBD2 matches 7 bases. The V gene's germline CDR1 is SGHTA and CDR2 FQGNSA. The CDR3 runs 14 residues. The J segment lost 3 bases and the V segment lost 3 bases, leaving 5 bases of the junction unmatched. CDR3 coding DNA: TGTGCCAGCAGCTTGGCGGGAGAATTCTACGAGCAGTACTTC. This encodes CASSLAGEFYEQYF.

The gene calls are TRBV7-2 and TRBJ2-1; D is undetermined. Trimming removed 1 base from V and 6 bases from J, with 7 bases in between. The CDR3 has 13 amino acids. CDR1 is SGHTA, CDR2 FQGNSA, per germline. CDR3 sequence reads: CASSLERGNEQFF. The DNA for the CDR3 is TGTGCCAGCAGCTTAGAACGTGGCAATGAGCAGTTCTTC.

The gene calls are TRBV19 and TRBJ2-7, with D unresolved. The V and J ends lost 6 bases and 7 bases respectively, with 19 bases between them. Germline values: CDR1 LNHDA, CDR2 SQIVND (reference sequence). The length of the CDR3 is 14 residues. The CDR3 region is CASSPAGSIREQYF. The CDR3 DNA follows: TGTGCCAGTAGCCCAGCCGGTTCCATCAGGGAGCAGTACTTC.

This clone is a singleton in its sample. This chain joins TRBV5-4 and TRBJ1-2; no clear D gene. CDR3 length equals 14 residues. CDR1 is SGHNT and CDR2 is YYREEE in the germline V gene (reference sequence). Trimming stripped 4 bases from V and 3 bases from J, with 13 bases between. The CDR3 region has the DNA TGTGCCAGCAGCCGGAATGGAATAGACTATGGCTACACCTTC. Translation gives CASSRNGIDYGYTF.

This chain uses TRBV5-1 with TRBJ1-4, with D possibly matching TRBD1 (6 bases). V was clipped by 9 bases and J by 4 bases, with 13 bases between them. Per the germline V gene, CDR1 is SGHRS and CDR2 is YFSETQ. This CDR3 contains 13 residues. The CDR3 sequence is CATRGAINEKLFF. For the CDR3, the DNA is TGCGCCACCCGGGGGGCGATTAATGAAAAACTGTTTTTT.

This chain uses TRBV7-2 with TRBJ1-4; D is unclear. Germline CDR1 and CDR2: SGHTA and FQGNSA. V was clipped by 5 bases and J by 3 bases, with 16 bases between them. The CDR3 runs 16 residues. The CDR3 coding sequence is TGTGCCAGCAGCGGAGAGGCGGTCGGGTCTAATGAAAAACTGTTTTTT. Amino acids: CASSGEAVGSNEKLFF.